Each of the 11 T cell receptor beta chains below was sequenced from the same sample in a study of blood T cells in healthy people across ages. PCR was performed a second time for roughly 6 to 12 cycles using a sample-barcoded 5' primer and a J-beta primer mix. Each CDR3 protein is one row after TCRdb ran MiXCR on the 5' RACE reads. There are about 840,000 distinct CDR3 sequences in the sample; about 27% occur only once, and roughly a tenth lies in the top ten. These sequences were also reported in another study, on T cells of mothers and their children.

The material sequenced was blood. Receptors were obtained from a woman aged 35 to 49 in good health.

The chain uses TRBV6-2 or TRBV6-3 and TRBJ1-1; the D is unclear. V lost 0 bases and J lost 0, with 11 bases in between. The CDR3 extends over 16 amino acids. Germline V gene lookup returns CDR1 MNHEY and CDR2 SVGEGT. The CDR3 loop is CASSYSLSSVNTEAFF. CDR3 bases: TGTGCCAGCAGTTACTCCCTGAGTTCGGTGAACACTGAAGCTTTCTTT.

V and J are TRBV7-2 and TRBJ2-1, with 8 bases identical to TRBD2. The CDR3 extends over 17 amino acids. V gave up 0 bases and J gave up 1 base; unmatched junction bases: 5. CDR1 and CDR2 (germline): SGHTA, FQGNSA. This chain's CDR3 is CASSLASSGGSYNEQFF. The CDR3 DNA follows: TGTGCCAGCAGCTTAGCGTCATCGGGGGGGTCCTACAATGAGCAGTTCTTC.

This clonotype has more than one count but fewer than ten. The chain links TRBV5-1 to TRBJ2-5; no clear D gene. Trimming shortened V by 2 bases and J by 4 bases, and 9 bases separated the two germline ends. Germline V gene data show CDR1 as SGHRS and CDR2 as YFSETQ. This CDR3 region has 13 residues. The CDR3 sequence: CASSFRPGETQYF. The CDR3 DNA follows: TGCGCCAGCAGCTTTCGCCCGGGAGAGACCCAGTACTTC. The entire variable domain, with the rest obtained from reference TRBV5-1 and TRBJ2-5, is as follows: KAGVTQTPRYLIKTRGQQVTLSCSPISGHRSVSWYQQTPGQGLQFLFEYFSETQRNKGNFPGRFSGRQFSNSRSEMNVSTLELGDSALYLCASSFRPGETQYFGPGTRLLVL.

This clonotype was seen at least ten times. V and J are TRBV7-8 and TRBJ2-7; the D gene is possibly TRBD1 (7 bases). V shed 5 bases and J shed 0 bases, with 17 bases lying between them. The CDR3 extends over 16 amino acids. Germline CDR1 SGHVS, CDR2 FQNEAQ. CDR3 amino acids: CASSPQGGGASYEQYF. CDR3 DNA: TGTGCCAGCAGCCCCCAGGGGGGCGGGGCCTCCTACGAGCAGTACTTC.

This clonotype was seen a few times. The chain combines TRBV5-1 with TRBJ2-7; no clear D. TRBJ2-5 explains the end of the DNA better; the J call may be wrong. The CDR3 extends over 10 amino acids. Germline V lookup: CDR1 SGHRS, CDR2 YFSETQ. Written as DNA, the CDR3 is TGCGCCAACAGTGGAGAGACCCAGTACTTC. Its translation: CANSGETQYF.

This clonotype has just a few counts. The rearrangement joins TRBV15 to TRBJ2-7; 8 nucleotides agree with TRBD1. The CDR3 contains 16 residues. V trimming: 4 bases; J trimming: 7 bases; junction bases outside the gene matches: 15. Germline V gives CDR1 LNHNV, CDR2 YYDKDF (reference sequence). The CDR3 coding sequence is TGTGCCACCAGCACCGCCCGGGACAGGCCTCGTGGGGAGCAGTACTTC. It yields the protein CATSTARDRPRGEQYF. The full variable domain, with the rest looked up from reference TRBV15 and TRBJ2-7, is DAMVIQNPRYQVTQFGKPVTLSCSQTLNHNVMYWYQQKSSQAPKLLFHYYDKDFNNEADTPDNFQSRRPNTSFCFLDIRSPGLGDTAMYLCATSTARDRPRGEQYFGPGTRLTVT.

V usage is TRBV5-1 and J usage is TRBJ2-1, with D possibly TRBD2 on 5 matching bases. The ends were cut back, 5 bases at V and 0 bases at J, with 9 bases in the middle. Germline lookup yields CDR1 SGHRS and CDR2 YFSETQ. The CDR3 has 14 residues. CDR3 loop: CASRRESSYNEQFF. DNA for the CDR3: TGCGCCAGCAGGAGGGAGAGCTCCTACAATGAGCAGTTCTTC.

This chain uses TRBV3-1 with TRBJ1-5; tentatively, D is TRBD1 (6 bases). The CDR3 totals 15 residues. Trimming took off 4 bases at V and 5 bases at J, with 15 bases between the two ends. In germline, CDR1 is LGHDT, CDR2 YNNKEL (reference sequence). The CDR3 DNA reads TGTGCCAGCAGCCCTAGCAGGGGCCGGGATCAGCCCCAGCATTTT. Translated: CASSPSRGRDQPQHF.

The V gene is TRBV5-1, the J gene TRBJ2-5; D assignment may be TRBD1 or TRBD2 (5 bases each). The V gene's germline CDR1 is SGHRS and CDR2 YFSETQ. The CDR3 is 14 amino acids. The germline V and J ends were trimmed by 0 bases and 5 bases, with 11 bases remaining between them. This chain's CDR3 is CASSLAGADETQYF. The CDR3 DNA follows: TGCGCCAGCAGCTTGGCCGGGGCTGACGAGACCCAGTACTTC.

The chain carries TRBV5-1 and TRBJ1-4; 9 nucleotides line up with TRBD1. The V and J ends lost 5 bases and 7 bases, in that order; junction bases with no gene match: 6. CDR3 length: 14 residues. CDR1 SGHRS and CDR2 YFSETQ come from the germline V gene. The CDR3 loop reads CASSEGQGSEKLFF. CDR3 bases: TGCGCCAGCAGTGAGGGACAGGGAAGTGAAAAACTGTTTTTT.

This chain connects TRBV9 to TRBJ1-1; D might be TRBD1 (6 bases). CDR3 length equals 16 residues. Germline CDR1 SGDLS, CDR2 YYNGEE. The V end lost 0 bases, the J end lost 0 bases, and 12 bases lay between the germline ends. For the CDR3, the DNA is TGTGCCAGCAGCGTAGACAGGGAAATCATGAACACTGAAGCTTTCTTT. It encodes CASSVDREIMNTEAFF.